The 6 T cell receptor beta chains listed next were all sequenced from one sample in a study of T cell repertoires in cytomegalovirus infection. These TCRs' antigens remain unknown. In TCRdb, the reads were re-called with MiXCR into one record per CDR3 protein. Counted here are hundreds of thousands of distinct CDR3 sequences, less than 35% occurring once; the ten biggest clones make up under 15%. The specimen was cultured CD8+ T cells from PBMCs, collected from culture after CMV antigen stimulation. The receptor set was obtained from a human donor in good health (CMV status not recorded). Some clones in this sample may be carry-over from other donors' samples.

This clonotype has just a few counts. This chain uses TRBV9 with TRBJ2-3; possible D gene TRBD2, 6 bases. V was shortened by 4 bases and J by 1 base, with 10 bases between the two germline ends. The CDR3 has 14 amino acids. In germline, CDR1 is SGDLS, CDR2 YYNGEE. Here the CDR3 DNA reads TGTGCCAGCAGCCCAACTAGCCGCACAGATACGCAGTATTTT. This gives the protein CASSPTSRTDTQYF.

This clonotype occurred a few times. The chain carries TRBV10-3 and TRBJ1-4, with 8 bases aligning to TRBD1. The germline V gene encodes CDR1 ENHRY and CDR2 SYGVKD. Trimming took 0 bases from V and 8 from J; bases not matched to a gene: 8. The CDR3 loop spans 16 amino acids. CDR3 sequence (DNA): TGTGCCATCAGTGAGTCCCCGGACAGGGAAGGCGAAAAACTGTTTTTT. Amino acids: CAISESPDREGEKLFF.

Only one count was recorded for this clonotype. A read error may produce the germline difference seen at one junction end. The chain links TRBV24-1 to TRBJ2-1; 9 nucleotides line up with TRBD1. The CDR3 has 17 amino acids. Germline CDR1 KGHDR, CDR2 SFDVKD. The CDR3 sequence is CATSSGVRDRDYDEQFF. In DNA, the CDR3 is TGTGCCACCAGTTCCGGGGTCCGGGACAGGGACTACGATGAGCAGTTCTTC.

In its sample, this clonotype was seen a few times. CDR3 in DNA: TGTGCTAGTGGTTGGACTGGTGCAAGGCGCGGCACTGAAGCTTTCTTT. This codes for CASGWTGARRGTEAFF. The chain employs TRBV12-5 and TRBJ1-1; D is undetermined. This CDR3 is built from 16 residues. The V end lost 4 bases, the J end lost 4 bases, and 19 bases lay between the germline ends. The germline gives CDR1 LGHNT, CDR2 FRNRAP.

This clonotype was picked up many times. The CDR3 DNA reads as TGTGCCAGCAGCTTATCGAGTTGGGGGGCCGGCAATCAGCCCCAGCATTTT. Translating gives CASSLSSWGAGNQPQHF. The chain combines TRBV7-2 with TRBJ1-5; D is possibly TRBD1 (6 bases). V shed 2 bases and J shed 2 bases, with 16 bases lying between them. The CDR3 contains 17 residues. The germline V gene encodes CDR1 SGHTA and CDR2 FQGNSA.

The chain uses TRBV7-9 and TRBJ1-5, with D perhaps TRBD1 (5 bases). Germline values: CDR1 SEHNR, CDR2 FQNEAQ (reference sequence). The CDR3 covers 12 residues. V lost 5 bases to trimming and J lost 11 bases, with 13 bases between them. The CDR3 nucleotides read TGTGCCAGCAGCATCGGGGGGGGTACCCAGCATTTT. Protein product: CASSIGGGTQHF.